This TCR beta chain stems from a study of cytomegalovirus exposure and HLA in healthy donors. Findings and limits, study-wide: Reportedly, a later analysis found an Asian-associated ancestry cluster had fewer N-insertions than the roughly 670-donor mean. The sole available immune exposure information was CMV serostatus.

The V segment lost 3 bases and the J segment 2 bases; nucleotides outside the gene matches: 7. Germline-derived CDR1 and CDR2 are KGHSH and LQKENI. This CDR3 region has 15 residues. Donors sampled were nominally healthy, though unrecorded immune exposures were likely. 60 Vbeta and 13 Jbeta primers were used in PCR. Methods used by the authors: The count from a later analysis was some 81 million unique TCR beta chains, 9.5 million to 13 million of them shared. Repertoires were generated with immunoSEQ multiplex PCR, while TCRdb's copy carries only in-frame clones and drops some. V, J and clone size derive from that table, while D and trimming were established from the DNA sequence. The profile shows about 200,000 clones, 79% of them singletons. Details on this clone: Its antigen is not known.

This receptor was taken from a man aged 50 to 60 in good health and CMV-seronegative. This sequence joins TRBV18 and TRBJ2-7; 7 nucleotides line up with TRBD1. The sequenced material came from PBMCs. The CDR3, as DNA: TGTGCCAGCTCACCCGGGACAGCGGAGGCCTACGAGCAGTACTTC. Translated, it gives CASSPGTAEAYEQYF. The whole variable domain, filled in from reference TRBV18 and TRBJ2-7, reads NAGVMQNPRHLVRRRGQEARLRCSPMKGHSHVYWYRQLPEEGLKFMVYLQKENIIDESGMPKERFSAEFPKEGPSILRIQQVVRGDSAAYFCASSPGTAEAYEQYFGPGTRLTVT.